This is a list of T cell receptor beta chains from one sample in a study of T cells after yellow fever vaccination. TCRdb re-called the 5' RACE reads through MiXCR, storing one row per CDR3 protein. Here the sample spans 450,000 to 650,000 distinct CDR3 sequences, roughly 13% being singletons. Specimen: PBMCs, collected on the day of the yellow fever booster vaccination. These receptors originate from a man aged 25-40 years who received the YFV17D yellow fever vaccine. The CDR3 runs from the conserved cysteine through the conserved F or W. Fields, in order: J gene, V gene, CDR3 protein.

j_gene: TRBJ2-7
v_gene: TRBV20-1
CDR3aa: CSAEPGPNKREQYF

j_gene: TRBJ2-1
v_gene: TRBV3-1
CDR3aa: CASSQEFFDEQFF

j_gene: TRBJ2-3
v_gene: TRBV29-1
CDR3aa: CSVAPLLAASTDTQYF

j_gene: TRBJ2-7
v_gene: TRBV30
CDR3aa: CAWRGTDPYEQYF

j_gene: TRBJ2-4
v_gene: TRBV15
CDR3aa: CATSAPLAGDANIQYF

j_gene: TRBJ2-7
v_gene: TRBV28
CDR3aa: CASSSTGEGSYEQYF

j_gene: TRBJ2-2
v_gene: TRBV28
CDR3aa: CASSPGGTFTAGELFF

j_gene: TRBJ2-1
v_gene: TRBV6-1
CDR3aa: CASSEGGFENYNEQFF

j_gene: TRBJ2-7
v_gene: TRBV6-5
CDR3aa: CASSYRTKSYEQYF

j_gene: TRBJ2-1
v_gene: TRBV20-1
CDR3aa: CSASGLADYNEQFF

j_gene: TRBJ2-5
v_gene: TRBV12-3/TRBV12-4
CDR3aa: CASSPPGLAGCRLETQYF

j_gene: TRBJ1-1
v_gene: TRBV5-1
CDR3aa: CASSLGGEAFF

j_gene: TRBJ2-7
v_gene: TRBV20-1
CDR3aa: CSVRLESYEQYF

j_gene: TRBJ1-4
v_gene: TRBV19
CDR3aa: CASSRNPQEKLFF

j_gene: TRBJ2-7
v_gene: TRBV7-9
CDR3aa: CASSSLPVYEQYF

j_gene: TRBJ2-7
v_gene: TRBV9
CDR3aa: CASSATPGLGEQYF

j_gene: TRBJ2-7
v_gene: TRBV4-1
CDR3aa: CASSQVFSGDGYEQYF

j_gene: TRBJ2-5
v_gene: TRBV5-5
CDR3aa: CASSFGSRPQETQYF

j_gene: TRBJ2-3
v_gene: TRBV24-1
CDR3aa: CATSDVYTDTQYF

j_gene: TRBJ1-5
v_gene: TRBV7-2
CDR3aa: CASSLDPGRNQPQHF

j_gene: TRBJ2-2
v_gene: TRBV30
CDR3aa: CAWSVVPNTGELFF

j_gene: TRBJ2-7
v_gene: TRBV6-5
CDR3aa: CASSYRAGAYEQYF

j_gene: TRBJ2-7
v_gene: TRBV7-8
CDR3aa: CASSSTGAGEQYF